The 8 T cell receptor beta chains in this list originate from one sample, sequenced in a study of blood T cells in healthy people across ages. The use of a sample-barcoded 5' primer and a J-beta primer mix characterized a second PCR of about 7 to 12 cycles. TCRdb itself ran the 5' RACE reads through MiXCR, one entry per CDR3 protein. Altogether under 1,000,000 distinct CDR3 sequences are present, 46% being singletons, with the ten largest covering 18%. Material: blood. These receptors came from a man older than 75 in good health.

This clonotype has just a few counts. The rearrangement uses TRBV10-3 and TRBJ2-3; 11 bases line up with TRBD1. Germline-derived CDR1 and CDR2 are ENHRY and SYGVKD. The CDR3 is 14 residues long. V shed 5 bases, J shed 8 bases, and the junction held 6 bases outside the gene matches. The CDR3 coding sequence is TGTGCCATCAGTCCGGGACAGGGGGACCGTACGCAGTATTTT. It codes for CAISPGQGDRTQYF.

This clonotype was found a few times. The V gene is TRBV12-3 or TRBV12-4, the J gene TRBJ2-5, with a tentative D call TRBD1 (5 bases). The CDR3 consists of 14 residues. Trimming left V 3 bases short and J 2 bases short, with 10 bases between. Here the CDR3 reads CASSFFTGQETQYF. The CDR3 bases are TGTGCCAGCAGTTTTTTTACAGGACAAGAGACCCAGTACTTC.

This clonotype has just a few counts. The chain is built from TRBV12-3 or TRBV12-4 and TRBJ2-7, with 8 positions matching TRBD1. Germline trimming cut 8 bases from V and 5 bases from J; bases unmatched to any gene: 14. This CDR3 spans 15 amino acids. The CDR3 DNA is TGTGCCAGCTCCTTTAGGGGACAGGCATCCAACGAGCAGTACTTC. This sequence encodes CASSFRGQASNEQYF.

V gene TRBV30 combines with J gene TRBJ2-3, with no clear D. The CDR3 length is 13 residues. Germline assignment: CDR1 GTSNPN and CDR2 SVGIG (reference sequence). V was clipped by 8 bases and J by 0 bases, with 12 bases between them. The CDR3 sequence is CALPGVSTDTQYF. The CDR3 coding sequence is TGTGCCCTCCCTGGGGTAAGCACAGATACGCAGTATTTT.

CDR3 in DNA: TGTGCCAGTAGCCCGGACAGGGATGCCTATGGCTACACCTTC. Translation: CASSPDRDAYGYTF. The chain combines TRBV19 with TRBJ1-2; 8 bases fit TRBD1. Trimming removed 6 bases from V and 4 bases from J; junction bases left unmatched: 7. The CDR3 runs to 14 residues. Germline V CDR1 and CDR2: LNHDA, SQIVND (reference sequence).

This clonotype has ten or more counts. The chain is built from TRBV28 and TRBJ2-1, with 7 positions matching TRBD2. The CDR3 has 13 amino acids. Losses at the gene ends were 8 bases for V and 0 bases for J; bases not matched to a gene: 1. Germline lookup yields CDR1 MDHEN and CDR2 SYDVKM. CDR3 protein: CASGGSSYNEQFF. DNA for the CDR3: TGTGCCAGCGGCGGGAGCTCCTACAATGAGCAGTTCTTC.

The table lists this clonotype with many counts. The V call is TRBV15, the J call TRBJ2-1; TRBD2 matches 10 bases. The junction had 6 bases not matched to a gene; V was cut back by 0 bases and J by 7 bases. The CDR3 contains 16 residues. CDR1 and CDR2 from the germline V gene are LNHNV and YYDKDF (reference sequence). For the CDR3, the DNA is TGTGCCACCAGCAGAGATATAGGACTAGCGGAAAATGAGCAGTTCTTC. Translated, it gives CATSRDIGLAENEQFF.

The chain links TRBV5-1 to TRBJ2-6; D is ambiguous. Germline lookup yields CDR1 SGHRS and CDR2 YFSETQ. CDR3 length: 15 residues. The ends were cut back, 5 bases at V and 2 bases at J, with 11 bases in the middle. The CDR3 spells CASRPTRTGANVLTF. DNA of the CDR3: TGCGCCAGCAGACCTACCCGTACTGGGGCCAACGTCCTGACTTTC.